This T cell receptor (beta chain) was obtained from a study of post-analysis software for immune sequencing data. Turning to the study itself: There were relapsing-remitting, secondary progressive and progressive-relapsing multiple sclerosis among the disease courses included.

There are 13 residues in the CDR3. CDR1 is DFQATT and CDR2 is SNEGSKA in the germline V gene (reference sequence). Trimming took off 1 base at V and 9 bases at J, with 13 bases between the two ends. As regards this clonotype: Antigen: not known.

TCR beta cDNA libraries had unique molecular identifiers. Using its own MiXCR run on the PCR reads, TCRdb lists one record per CDR3 protein. The table shows under 650,000 distinct CDR3 sequences, with roughly 47% occurring only once. Study-wide results and caveats: Relative to controls, patients with multiple sclerosis showed significantly lower normalized Chao1 diversity. With TRBV5-6, TRBV5-1 and TRBV20-1 included, about 5 TRBV segments were more frequent in patients than in controls.

V usage is TRBV20-1 and J usage is TRBJ2-1; tentatively, D is TRBD1 or TRBD2 (5 bases each). Source material: blood. The source of this sequence is a girl aged 5-17 years with multiple sclerosis. The DNA for the CDR3 is TGCAGTGCTAGAGTCCCAGCGAGGGGTGAGCAGTTCTTC. Its translation is CSARVPARGEQFF.